The 2 T cell receptor beta chains presented below share a single source sample, sequenced in a study of OX40 agonist ivuxolimab in advanced cancers. The library was made by the immunoSEQ multiplex PCR assay. The immuneACCESS repertoire file appears here via TCRdb, limited to in-frame rearrangements. These files lack a portion of the clones; in checked studies, under half of the deficit traces to unresolved V genes, and the cause of the others is not known. Recorded for this sample are approximately 70,000 clones; 80% to 90% of them occurred a single time. Clones ranked in the top ten supply 0.94% of the sample. The sequenced sample was CD4+ or CD8+ T cells sorted from blood, obtained in a trial of the OX40 agonist ivuxolimab. These TCRs come from an adult with an advanced solid tumor such as melanoma, head and neck, liver or kidney cancer.

V usage is TRBV19 and J usage is TRBJ2-1; no reliable D call. CDR1 is LNHDA, CDR2 SQIVND, per germline (reference sequence). V was cut by 3 bases and J by 6 bases, with 12 bases left in between. The CDR3 consists of 14 residues. CDR3 sequence reads: CASSITTSGNEQFF. The DNA of the CDR3 is TGTGCCAGTAGTATTACTACATCGGGCAATGAGCAGTTCTTC.

The chain joins TRBV30 to TRBJ1-5; TRBD1 is a possible D gene (5 bases). V lost 0 bases, J lost 6 bases, and 15 bases lay in between. The germline CDR1 and CDR2 sequences are GTSNPN and SVGIG (reference sequence). This CDR3 is 15 amino acids long. CDR3 loop: CAWSVKGTRSQPQHF. The CDR3 DNA follows: TGTGCCTGGAGTGTAAAGGGGACCCGATCTCAGCCCCAGCATTTT.